The source of this TCR beta chain is a study of blood T cell repertoires in COVID-19. Study-wide context: Spain, Italy and the United States supplied samples that represented acute and convalescent COVID-19. From T cells, B-cell-depleted T cells, or PBMCs came the material, which was cDNA or gDNA.

Profiling relied on immunoSEQ multiplex PCR, and the TCRdb table lists in-frame clones only, not all of them. The sample lists 400,000 to 550,000 clones; roughly 90% were seen once. V was cut by 0 bases and J by 0 bases, with 16 bases left in between. Germline loops: CDR1 SGDLS, CDR2 YYNGEE. The CDR3 is 18 residues long. The chain carries TRBV9 and TRBJ1-3, with a possible D match to TRBD1 (5 bases). What was sequenced was peripheral blood. The source of this sequence is a woman between 25 and 40 years old with acute or convalescent COVID-19. This CDR3 is CASSVGPGGWTSGNTIYF. The CDR3 DNA reads as TGTGCCAGCAGCGTAGGTCCGGGGGGATGGACCTCTGGAAACACCATATATTTT.